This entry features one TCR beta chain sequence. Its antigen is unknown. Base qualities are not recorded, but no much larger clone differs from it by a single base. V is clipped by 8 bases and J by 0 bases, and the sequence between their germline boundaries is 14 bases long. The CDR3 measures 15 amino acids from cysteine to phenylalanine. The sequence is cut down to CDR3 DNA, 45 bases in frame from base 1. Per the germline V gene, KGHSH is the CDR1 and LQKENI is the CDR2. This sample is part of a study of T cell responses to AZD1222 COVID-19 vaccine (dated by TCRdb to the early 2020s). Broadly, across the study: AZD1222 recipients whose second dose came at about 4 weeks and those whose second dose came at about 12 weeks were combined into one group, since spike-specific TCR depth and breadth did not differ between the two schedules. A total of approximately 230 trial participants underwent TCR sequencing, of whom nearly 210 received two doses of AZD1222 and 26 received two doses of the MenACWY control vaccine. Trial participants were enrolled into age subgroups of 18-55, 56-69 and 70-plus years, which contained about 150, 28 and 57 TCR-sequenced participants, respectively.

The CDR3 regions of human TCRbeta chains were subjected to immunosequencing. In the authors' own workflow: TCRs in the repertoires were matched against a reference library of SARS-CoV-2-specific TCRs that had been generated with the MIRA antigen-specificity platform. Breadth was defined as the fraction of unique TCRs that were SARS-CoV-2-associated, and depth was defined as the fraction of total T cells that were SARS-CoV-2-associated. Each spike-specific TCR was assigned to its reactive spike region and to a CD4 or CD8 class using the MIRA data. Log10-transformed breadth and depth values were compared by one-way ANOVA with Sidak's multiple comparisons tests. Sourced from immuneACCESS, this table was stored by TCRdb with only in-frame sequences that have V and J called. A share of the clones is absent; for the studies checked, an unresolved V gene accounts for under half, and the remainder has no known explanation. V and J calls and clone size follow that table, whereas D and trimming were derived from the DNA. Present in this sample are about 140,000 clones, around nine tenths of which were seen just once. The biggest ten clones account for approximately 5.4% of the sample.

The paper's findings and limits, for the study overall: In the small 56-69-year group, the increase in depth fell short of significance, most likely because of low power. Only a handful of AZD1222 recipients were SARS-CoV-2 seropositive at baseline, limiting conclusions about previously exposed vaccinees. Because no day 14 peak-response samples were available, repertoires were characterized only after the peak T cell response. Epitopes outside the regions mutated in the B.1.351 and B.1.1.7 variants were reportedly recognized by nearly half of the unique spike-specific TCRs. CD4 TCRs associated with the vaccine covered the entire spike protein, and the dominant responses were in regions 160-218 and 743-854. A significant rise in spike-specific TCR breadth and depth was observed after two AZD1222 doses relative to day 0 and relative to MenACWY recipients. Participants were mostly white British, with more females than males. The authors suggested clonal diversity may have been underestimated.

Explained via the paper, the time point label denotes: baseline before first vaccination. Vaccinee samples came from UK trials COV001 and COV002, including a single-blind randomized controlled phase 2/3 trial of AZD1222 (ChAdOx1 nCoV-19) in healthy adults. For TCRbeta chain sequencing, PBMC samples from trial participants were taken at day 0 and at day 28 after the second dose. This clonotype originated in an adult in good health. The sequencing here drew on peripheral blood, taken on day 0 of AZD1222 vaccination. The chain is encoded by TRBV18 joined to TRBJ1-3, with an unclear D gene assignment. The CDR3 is CASTRITDSGNTIYF. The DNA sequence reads TGTGCCAGCACGAGAATCACCGACTCTGGAAACACCATATATTTT. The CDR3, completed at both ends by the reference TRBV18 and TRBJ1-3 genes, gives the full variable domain NAGVMQNPRHLVRRRGQEARLRCSPMKGHSHVYWYRQLPEEGLKFMVYLQKENIIDESGMPKERFSAEFPKEGPSILRIQQVVRGDSAAYFCASTRITDSGNTIYFGEGSWLTVV.